Listed here are 22 T cell receptor beta chains from one sample, sequenced in a study of CD8 T cells in ankylosing spondylitis. TCRdb re-called the 5' RACE reads through MiXCR, storing one row per CDR3 protein. The sample consists of some 220,000 distinct CDR3 sequences, about 10% of them appearing once. What was sequenced was blood, either unsorted or a sorted T cell fraction (not recorded which). These receptors originate from a male donor with ankylosing spondylitis or in good health (not recorded which).

There are many counts of this clonotype. V is TRBV7-9 and J is TRBJ1-4, with 8 nucleotides matching TRBD1. V shed 5 bases, J shed 8 bases, and the junction held 7 bases outside the gene matches. The germline V gene encodes CDR1 SEHNR and CDR2 FQNEAQ (reference sequence). This CDR3 is 14 amino acids long. DNA for the CDR3: TGTGCCAGCAGCCCGCCCGGGACAGGAGAAAAACTGTTTTTT. As protein: CASSPPGTGEKLFF. Using reference TRBV7-9 and TRBJ1-4 for the parts outside the CDR3, the full variable domain is DTGVSQNPRHKITKRGQNVTFRCDPISEHNRLYWYRQTLGQGPEFLTYFQNEAQLEKSRLLSDRFSAERPKGSFSTLEIQRTEQGDSAMYLCASSPPGTGEKLFFGSGTQLSVL.

The genes are TRBV3-1 and TRBJ2-5; D is perhaps TRBD2 (6 bases). CDR1 LGHDT and CDR2 YNNKEL come from the germline V gene (reference sequence). This CDR3 has 16 amino acids. Trimming removed 4 bases at V and 2 bases at J, with 17 bases between. The CDR3 region has the DNA TGTGCCAGCAGCCTGCGGAGCGGGTTTTCACAAGAGACCCAGTACTTC. Translated: CASSLRSGFSQETQYF.

This clonotype has at least ten counts. CDR3 protein: CASSLTGEWSSPLHF. The CDR3 DNA reads as TGCGCCAGCAGCTTGACAGGGGAATGGAGTTCACCCCTCCACTTT. V is TRBV5-1 and J is TRBJ1-6; TRBD1 agrees at 7 bases. The germline V gene encodes CDR1 SGHRS and CDR2 YFSETQ. The CDR3 is 15 residues long. V lost 1 base, J lost 9 bases, and 7 bases stayed unmatched.

This clonotype was recorded many times. This chain joins TRBV5-1 and TRBJ2-5, with D possibly TRBD1 on 6 matching bases. The CDR3 has 19 amino acids. The V and J ends lost 5 bases and 1 base respectively, with 27 bases between them. Germline values: CDR1 SGHRS, CDR2 YFSETQ. The CDR3 nucleotides read TGCGCCAGCAGTTTTTTACGCCTTACCGGGACAACTGTCCAAGAGACCCAGTACTTC. It is translated as CASSFLRLTGTTVQETQYF.

Written as DNA, the CDR3 is TGTGCCAGCAGTTTTAGGGGGCAGAATGGCTACACCTTC. Its protein is CASSFRGQNGYTF. The chain combines TRBV27 with TRBJ1-2; 7 bases match TRBD1. J was trimmed by 6 bases and V by 3 bases; bases with no gene match: 4. Germline V gene data show CDR1 as MNHEY and CDR2 as SMNVEV (reference sequence). The CDR3 is 13 amino acids.

Notes on this clonotype: This may stem from a read error, because a much larger clone lies one nucleotide away. The genes are TRBV27 and TRBJ2-2, with D possibly matching TRBD1 (5 bases). The CDR3 length is 12 residues. Germline lookup yields CDR1 MNHEY and CDR2 SMNVEV (reference sequence). For the CDR3, the DNA is TGTGTCAGCAGAACCAGGGCCGGGGAGCTGTTTTTT. The encoded protein is CVSRTRAGELFF.

This clonotype occurred a few times. The CDR3 here is CASRRAGGPREQFF. The CDR3 coding sequence is TGCGCCAGTAGGAGGGCGGGAGGGCCCCGTGAGCAGTTCTTC. V and J are TRBV4-3 and TRBJ2-1; TRBD2 matches 9 bases. Trimming took 9 bases from V and 9 from J; bases not matched to a gene: 12. The germline V gene encodes CDR1 LGHNA and CDR2 YSLEER. The length of the CDR3 is 14 residues.

This clonotype occurred many times. This chain uses TRBV12-3 or TRBV12-4 with TRBJ2-5; D is perhaps TRBD2 (6 bases). Deletions cut 6 bases from V and 5 bases from J, with 16 bases between. The CDR3 spans 14 residues. This CDR3 is CASSSRGTGETQYF. DNA for the CDR3: TGTGCCAGCAGCTCCCGGGGGACTGGTGAGACCCAGTACTTC.

This clonotype has a count of ten or more. The genes are TRBV4-1 and TRBJ1-1; D gene unclear. Trimming cost V 4 bases and J 5 bases, with 17 bases left between them. CDR3 length: 15 amino acids. Germline CDR1 reads MGHRA; CDR2 reads YSYEKL. CDR3 sequence: CASSPEGTPGTEAFF. The DNA of the CDR3 is TGCGCCAGCAGCCCGGAGGGCACCCCGGGGACTGAAGCTTTCTTT.

This clonotype was found many times. This chain connects TRBV5-6 to TRBJ2-5, with D possibly TRBD1 on 5 matching bases. The ends were cut back, 0 bases at V and 4 bases at J, with 16 bases in the middle. Germline V lookup: CDR1 SGHDT, CDR2 YYEEEE. There are 16 residues in the CDR3. CDR3 nucleotides: TGTGCCAGCAGCTTGGCCGGCAGGGCGCGAGGAGAGACCCAGTACTTC. This gives the protein CASSLAGRARGETQYF.

Ten or more counts support this clonotype. The chain carries TRBV20-1 and TRBJ2-1; 10 nucleotides align to TRBD2. The junction had 10 bases not matched to a gene; V was cut back by 5 bases and J by 12 bases. The CDR3 contains 13 residues. In germline, CDR1 is DFQATT, CDR2 SNEGSKA (reference sequence). The CDR3 sequence: CSAPHTVAGGQFF. CDR3 nucleotides: TGCAGTGCTCCCCACACGGTAGCGGGGGGGCAGTTCTTC.

V gene TRBV7-2 combines with J gene TRBJ1-1; D remains unclear. Germline V gene sequence: CDR1 SGHTA, CDR2 FQGNSA. This CDR3 has 15 amino acids. Trimming took 5 bases from V and 11 from J, leaving 24 bases between them. The CDR3 region has the DNA TGTGCCAGCAGCCCTGGACGACGAGCGAATGTGAGGGCTTTCTTT. This gives the protein CASSPGRRANVRAFF.

This clonotype was counted many times. This chain uses TRBV4-2 with TRBJ2-3; the D is unclear. CDR1 LGHNA and CDR2 YNFKEQ come from the germline V gene. This CDR3 has 15 amino acids. V was cut by 4 bases and J by 5 bases, with 16 bases left in between. CDR3 loop: CASSLRPSDGDTQYF. The CDR3 DNA is TGTGCCAGCAGCCTGAGACCGTCTGATGGAGATACGCAGTATTTT.

This clonotype showed up many times. This chain uses TRBV5-1 with TRBJ1-1; D gene ambiguous. CDR3 length equals 15 residues. Germline CDR1 is SGHRS and CDR2 is YFSETQ. Deletions cut 6 bases from V and 7 bases from J, with 22 bases between. For the CDR3, the DNA is TGCGCCAGCAACCTTGATCCAGGAGGACCGTTTGAAGCTTTCTTT. This translates into CASNLDPGGPFEAFF.

This clonotype was observed a handful of times. The chain couples TRBV7-9 to TRBJ1-5, with TRBD1 matching over 7 bases. The germline V gene has CDR1 SEHNR and CDR2 FQNEAQ (reference sequence). The CDR3 length is 16 residues. J gave up 4 bases and V 1 base, and 7 bases lay outside the gene matches. CDR3 sequence reads: CASSLGTGWGNQPQHF. The CDR3 DNA reads TGTGCCAGCAGCTTAGGGACAGGTTGGGGGAATCAGCCCCAGCATTTT.

This clonotype has at least ten counts. The chain uses TRBV6-1 and TRBJ2-7; D is unresolved. The CDR3 length is 14 residues. Trimming cost V 5 bases and J 0 bases, with 11 bases left between them. Germline assignment: CDR1 MNHNS and CDR2 SASEGT. CDR3 in DNA: TGTGCCAGCAGTCGAGTCCTGAGCTCCTACGAGCAGTACTTC. The encoded protein is CASSRVLSSYEQYF.

This clonotype was seen repeatedly, ten times or more. The J gene is TRBJ2-2, the V gene TRBV9; 9 bases match TRBD2. Germline values: CDR1 SGDLS, CDR2 YYNGEE. This CDR3 has 14 residues. Trimming removed 5 bases from V and 1 base from J; junction bases left unmatched: 0. CDR3 sequence: CASRTSGNTGELFF. The CDR3 DNA sequence: TGTGCCAGCAGGACTAGCGGGAACACCGGGGAGCTGTTTTTT.

V and J are TRBV20-1 and TRBJ2-3; 13 bases align to TRBD2. This CDR3 is 20 amino acids long. Germline values: CDR1 DFQATT, CDR2 SNEGSKA (reference sequence). The ends lost 0 bases at V and 5 bases at J; junction bases unmatched: 17. Here the CDR3 DNA reads TGCAGTGCTAGAGATCGGAGGACTAGCGGGAGTATAGGGGGGATAGATACGCAGTATTTT. Protein: CSARDRRTSGSIGGIDTQYF.

This clonotype showed up just a few times. The chain combines TRBV12-5 with TRBJ2-1; perhaps TRBD1 as D (6 bases). This CDR3 region has 14 residues. Per the germline V gene, CDR1 is LGHNT and CDR2 is FRNRAP. V lost 0 bases and J lost 9, with 12 bases in between. Here the CDR3 reads CASGLVQGSLEQFF. CDR3 nucleotides: TGTGCTAGTGGTTTGGTACAGGGCTCTCTTGAGCAGTTCTTC. The complete variable domain, with remaining parts taken from reference TRBV12-5 and TRBJ2-1, reads DARVTQTPRHKVTEMGQEVTMRCQPILGHNTVFWYRQTMMQGLELLAYFRNRAPLDDSGMPKDRFSAEMPDATLATLKIQPSEPRDSAVYFCASGLVQGSLEQFFGPGTRLTVL.

This clonotype came up many times. CDR3 DNA: TGTGCCAGCAGCGTAGTAAGGACTATGAACACTGAAGCTTTCTTT. This encodes CASSVVRTMNTEAFF. The chain couples TRBV9 to TRBJ1-1; D gene uncertain. Germline V gene lookup returns CDR1 SGDLS and CDR2 YYNGEE. This CDR3 region has 15 residues. V was trimmed by 0 bases and J by 0 bases, leaving 9 bases between them. Combining the CDR3 with reference TRBV9 and TRBJ1-1 gives the whole variable domain DSGVTQTPKHLITATGQRVTLRCSPRSGDLSVYWYQQSLDQGLQFLIQYYNGEERAKGNILERFSAQQFPDLHSELNLSSLELGDSALYFCASSVVRTMNTEAFFGQGTRLTVV.

This chain uses TRBV7-2 with TRBJ2-7; D is possibly TRBD1 or TRBD2 (6 bases each). The CDR3 covers 16 residues. The germline V gene encodes CDR1 SGHTA and CDR2 FQGNSA. V gave up 1 base and J gave up 4 bases, with 17 bases separating them. CDR3 coding DNA: TGTGCCAGCAGCTTAGACGTCCGGAGGGGGGCATACGAGCAGTACTTC. Translating gives CASSLDVRRGAYEQYF.

This sequence joins TRBV20-1 and TRBJ2-2; D gene ambiguous. Germline V gene sequence: CDR1 DFQATT, CDR2 SNEGSKA (reference sequence). The CDR3 consists of 12 residues. Trimming shortened V by 7 bases and J by 5 bases, and 11 bases separated the two germline ends. The CDR3 is CSGNSGTGELFF. The DNA for the CDR3 is TGCAGTGGAAACTCCGGGACCGGGGAGCTGTTTTTT.